This T cell receptor (beta chain) was sequenced for a study of a mutant IDH1 vaccine in newly diagnosed glioma. On the study more broadly: Treated patients comprised about 60% males and roughly 40% females, mean age roughly 44 years.

Study-wide results and caveats: Altogether, 85% to 95% of patients exhibited vaccine-induced immune responses.

Time point of the sample: baseline, week 1 (first vaccination visit). Treatment given: pre-vaccination baseline after standard-of-care therapy. As to this clone: As yet, its antigen is unknown.

With 3 bases clipped from V and 4 bases from J, the junction kept 8 bases outside the gene matches. The CDR3 covers 15 residues. Looked up from germline, CDR1 is SSHAT and CDR2 is FNYEAQ (reference sequence). The repertoire was sequenced with immunoSEQ multiplex PCR; TCRdb's copy has only in-frame clones and lacks some. The table includes tens of thousands of clones, 90% to 95% detected once. The sequence derives from a man aged 40-50 years with glioma. This chain links TRBV7-7 with TRBJ2-5; 7 positions match TRBD1. Material: PBMCs, obtained from a glioma patient treated with radiotherapy, temozolomide or both. DNA for the CDR3: TGTGCCAGCAGCTTGAGGGCAGGGGGATTAGAGACCCAGTACTTC. It is translated as CASSLRAGGLETQYF.